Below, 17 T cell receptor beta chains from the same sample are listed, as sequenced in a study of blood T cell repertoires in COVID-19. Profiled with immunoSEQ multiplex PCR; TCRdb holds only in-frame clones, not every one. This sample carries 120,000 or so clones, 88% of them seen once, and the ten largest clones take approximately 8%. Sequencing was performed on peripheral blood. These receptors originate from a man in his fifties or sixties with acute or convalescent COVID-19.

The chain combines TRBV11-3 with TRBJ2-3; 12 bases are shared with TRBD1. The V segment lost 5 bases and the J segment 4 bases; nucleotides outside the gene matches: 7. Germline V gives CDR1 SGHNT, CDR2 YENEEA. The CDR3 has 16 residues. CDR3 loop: CASSAGQGASADTQYF. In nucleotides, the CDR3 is TGTGCCAGCAGCGCGGGACAGGGGGCGAGCGCAGATACGCAGTATTTT.

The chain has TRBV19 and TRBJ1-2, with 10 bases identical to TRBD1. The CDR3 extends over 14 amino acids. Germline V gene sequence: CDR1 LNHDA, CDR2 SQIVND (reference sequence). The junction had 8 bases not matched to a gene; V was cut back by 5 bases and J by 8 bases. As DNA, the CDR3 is TGTGCCAGTAGTGGACAGGGGGAAAGAGGGGGCTACACCTTC. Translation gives CASSGQGERGGYTF. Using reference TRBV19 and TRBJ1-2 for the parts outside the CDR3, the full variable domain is DGGITQSPKYLFRKEGQNVTLSCEQNLNHDAMYWYRQDPGQGLRLIYYSQIVNDFQKGDIAEGYSVSREKKESFPLTVTSAQKNPTAFYLCASSGQGERGGYTFGSGTRLTVV.

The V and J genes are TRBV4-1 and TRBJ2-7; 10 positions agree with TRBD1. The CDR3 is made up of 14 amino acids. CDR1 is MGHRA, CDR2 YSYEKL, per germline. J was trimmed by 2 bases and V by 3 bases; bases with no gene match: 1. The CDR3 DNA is TGCGCCAGCAGCCATGGACAGGGGGCCTACGAGCAGTACTTC. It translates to CASSHGQGAYEQYF.

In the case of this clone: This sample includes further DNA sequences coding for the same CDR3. DNA of the CDR3: TGTGCCAGCTCACGCGGGTCGAATGAAAAACTGTTTTTT. Its protein is CASSRGSNEKLFF. This chain links TRBV18 with TRBJ1-4; D call uncertain. The CDR3 spans 13 residues. Germline CDR1 and CDR2: KGHSH and LQKENI. Trimming pared 4 bases from V and 5 bases from J, leaving 8 bases between.

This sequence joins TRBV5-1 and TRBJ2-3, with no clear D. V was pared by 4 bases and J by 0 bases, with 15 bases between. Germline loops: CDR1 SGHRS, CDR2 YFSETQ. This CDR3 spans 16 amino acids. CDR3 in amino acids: CASSPPLSLSTDTQYF. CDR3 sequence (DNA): TGCGCCAGCAGCCCACCTCTGAGCCTCAGCACAGATACGCAGTATTTT.

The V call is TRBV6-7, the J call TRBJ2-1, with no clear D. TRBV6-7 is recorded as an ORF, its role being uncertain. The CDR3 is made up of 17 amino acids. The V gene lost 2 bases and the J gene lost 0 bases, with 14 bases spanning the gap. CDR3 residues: CASSYTREPGSYNEQFF. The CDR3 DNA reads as TGTGCCAGCAGTTACACCAGAGAGCCGGGCTCCTACAATGAGCAGTTCTTC.

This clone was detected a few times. The CDR3 nucleotides are TGTGCCAGTGTCGGGACACTTAATCAGCCCCAGCATTTT. Protein product: CASVGTLNQPQHF. This chain uses TRBV2 with TRBJ1-5, with a weak D call TRBD1 (6 bases). Deletions cut 9 bases from V and 4 bases from J, with 13 bases between. This CDR3 is 13 amino acids long. From germline, CDR1 is SNHLY and CDR2 FYNNEI.

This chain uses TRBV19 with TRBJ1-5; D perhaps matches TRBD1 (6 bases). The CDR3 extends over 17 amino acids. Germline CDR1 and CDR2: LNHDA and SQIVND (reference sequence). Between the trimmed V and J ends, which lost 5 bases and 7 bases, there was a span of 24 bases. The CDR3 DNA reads TGTGCCAGTAGTTTGCCCACCCTCTCAGGGGCCGGGCAGCCCCAGCATTTT. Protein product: CASSLPTLSGAGQPQHF.

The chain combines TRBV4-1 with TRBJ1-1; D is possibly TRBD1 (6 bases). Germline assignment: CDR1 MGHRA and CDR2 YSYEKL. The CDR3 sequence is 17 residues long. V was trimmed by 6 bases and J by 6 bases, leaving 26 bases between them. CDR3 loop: CASSLAGGAEGWAEAFF. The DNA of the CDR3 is TGCGCCAGCAGTCTGGCGGGGGGGGCGGAGGGATGGGCTGAAGCTTTCTTT.

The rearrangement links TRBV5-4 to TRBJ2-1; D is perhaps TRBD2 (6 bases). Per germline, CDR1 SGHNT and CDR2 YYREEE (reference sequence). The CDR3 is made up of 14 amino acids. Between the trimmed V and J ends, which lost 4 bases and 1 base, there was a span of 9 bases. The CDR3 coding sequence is TGTGCCAGCAGCCGGGGGAATTCCTACAATGAGCAGTTCTTC. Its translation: CASSRGNSYNEQFF.

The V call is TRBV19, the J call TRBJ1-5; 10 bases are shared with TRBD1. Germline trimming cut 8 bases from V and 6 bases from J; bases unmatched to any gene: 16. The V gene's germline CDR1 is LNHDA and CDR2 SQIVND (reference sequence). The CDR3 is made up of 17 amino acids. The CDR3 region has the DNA TGTGCCAGTCTACGAGGACAGGGGGTTTATGGGGGTCAGCCCCAGCATTTT. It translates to CASLRGQGVYGGQPQHF.

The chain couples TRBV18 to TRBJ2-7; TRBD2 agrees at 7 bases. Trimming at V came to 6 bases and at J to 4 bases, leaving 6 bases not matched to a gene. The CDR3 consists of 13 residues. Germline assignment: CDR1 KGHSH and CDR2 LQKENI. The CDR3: CASSLTSAYEQYF. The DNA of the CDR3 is TGTGCCAGCTCCCTCACTAGCGCATACGAGCAGTACTTC.

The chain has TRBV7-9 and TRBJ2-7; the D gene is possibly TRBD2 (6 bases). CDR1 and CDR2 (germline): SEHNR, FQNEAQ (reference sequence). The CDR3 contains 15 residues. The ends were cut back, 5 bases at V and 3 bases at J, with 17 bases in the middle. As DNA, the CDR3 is TGTGCCAGCAGCCCCTGGGACTGGGGATACTACGAGCAGTACTTC. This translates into CASSPWDWGYYEQYF.

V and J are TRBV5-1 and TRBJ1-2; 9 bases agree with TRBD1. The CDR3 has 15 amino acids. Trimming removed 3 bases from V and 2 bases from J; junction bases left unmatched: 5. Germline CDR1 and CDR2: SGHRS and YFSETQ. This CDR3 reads CASSSGQGPNYGYTF. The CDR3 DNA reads TGCGCCAGCAGCTCGGGACAGGGACCAAACTATGGCTACACCTTC.

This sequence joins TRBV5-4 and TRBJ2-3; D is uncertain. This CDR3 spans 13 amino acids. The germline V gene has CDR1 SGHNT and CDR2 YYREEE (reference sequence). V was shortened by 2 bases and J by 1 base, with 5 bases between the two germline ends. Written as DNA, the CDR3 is TGTGCCAGCAGCTTCCCCGGCACAGATACGCAGTATTTT. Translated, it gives CASSFPGTDTQYF.

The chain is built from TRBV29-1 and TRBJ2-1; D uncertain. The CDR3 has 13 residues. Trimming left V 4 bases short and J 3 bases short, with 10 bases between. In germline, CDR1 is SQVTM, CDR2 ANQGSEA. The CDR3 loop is CSVGVEYYNEQFF. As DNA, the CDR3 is TGCAGCGTTGGAGTCGAGTACTACAATGAGCAGTTCTTC.

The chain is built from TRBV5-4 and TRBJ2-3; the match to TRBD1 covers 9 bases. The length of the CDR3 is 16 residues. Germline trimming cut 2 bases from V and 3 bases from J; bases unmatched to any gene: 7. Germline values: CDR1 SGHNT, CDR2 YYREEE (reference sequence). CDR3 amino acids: CASSLRAGQGTDTQYF. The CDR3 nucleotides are TGTGCCAGCAGCTTAAGGGCGGGACAGGGTACAGATACGCAGTATTTT. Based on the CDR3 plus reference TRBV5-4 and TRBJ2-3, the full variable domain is ETGVTQSPTHLIKTRGQQVTLRCSSQSGHNTVSWYQQALGQGPQFIFQYYREEENGRGNFPPRFSGLQFPNYSSELNVNALELDDSALYLCASSLRAGQGTDTQYFGPGTRLTVL.